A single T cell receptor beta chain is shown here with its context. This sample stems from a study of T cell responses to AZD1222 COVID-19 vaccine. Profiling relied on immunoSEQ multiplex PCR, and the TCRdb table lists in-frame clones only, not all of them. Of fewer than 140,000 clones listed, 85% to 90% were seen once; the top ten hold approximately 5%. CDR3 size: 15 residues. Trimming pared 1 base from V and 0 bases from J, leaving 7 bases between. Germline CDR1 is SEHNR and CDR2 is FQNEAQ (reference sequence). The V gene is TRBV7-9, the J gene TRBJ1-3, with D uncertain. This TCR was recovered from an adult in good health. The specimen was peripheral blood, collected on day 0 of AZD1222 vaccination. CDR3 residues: CASSLGAVSGNTIYF. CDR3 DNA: TGTGCCAGCAGCTTAGGTGCAGTCTCTGGAAACACCATATATTTT.